The clone carrying this TCR beta chain was picked up a small number of times. Antigen specificity is unknown. These data are taken from a study of T cells in Graves' hyperthyroidism and ophthalmopathy. Overall study results and limits: Most expanded thyroid clonotypes above 0.001 also appeared in blood.

There are 12 residues in the CDR3. Germline V CDR1 and CDR2: MNHEY, SMNVEV (reference sequence). V was clipped by 5 bases and J by 6 bases, with 8 bases between them. There were TCR beta CDR3 regions amplified from RNA transcripts. RT-PCR in the first round (using the HTBI primer set) targeted the TCR CDR3. TCRdb itself ran the multiplex PCR reads through MiXCR, one entry per CDR3 protein. The table shows approximately 370,000 distinct CDR3 sequences, with about 17% occurring only once. Lactation, pregnancy, other autoimmune disease or uncontrolled infection led to exclusion of patients. What was sequenced was blood. V usage is TRBV27 and J usage is TRBJ2-1; no definite D call. The receptor's source is a woman aged 25-40 years with Graves' hyperthyroidism that later progressed to Graves' ophthalmopathy. This CDR3 reads CASSRFGNEQFF. The CDR3 region has the DNA TGTGCCAGCAGTCGTTTTGGCAATGAGCAGTTCTTC.